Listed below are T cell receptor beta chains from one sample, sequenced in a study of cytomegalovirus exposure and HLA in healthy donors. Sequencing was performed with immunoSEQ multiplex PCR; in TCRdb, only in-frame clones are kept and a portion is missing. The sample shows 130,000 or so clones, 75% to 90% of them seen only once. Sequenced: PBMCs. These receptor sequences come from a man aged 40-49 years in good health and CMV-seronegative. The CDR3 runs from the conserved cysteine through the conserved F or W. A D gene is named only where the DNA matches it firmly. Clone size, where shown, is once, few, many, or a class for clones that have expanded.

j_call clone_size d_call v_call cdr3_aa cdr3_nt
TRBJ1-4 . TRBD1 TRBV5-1 CASSQGTENEKLFF TGCGCCAGCAGCCAAGGGACAGAGAATGAAAAACTGTTTTTT
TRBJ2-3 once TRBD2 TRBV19 CASSAPYSGSLDTQYF TGTGCCAGTAGTGCCCCCTACAGCGGGAGTTTGGATACGCAGTATTTT
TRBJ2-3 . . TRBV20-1 CSATNTDTQYF TGCAGTGCTACTAACACAGATACGCAGTATTTT
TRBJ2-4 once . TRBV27 CASSAAGWGNIQYF TGTGCCAGCAGTGCCGCAGGGTGGGGAAACATTCAGTACTTC
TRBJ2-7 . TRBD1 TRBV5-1 CASSLSGTASYEQYF TGCGCCAGCAGCTTGTCCGGGACAGCTTCCTACGAGCAGTACTTC
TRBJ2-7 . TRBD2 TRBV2 CASRGIAGDYDEQYF TGTGCCAGCAGGGGAATAGCGGGGGATTACGACGAGCAGTACTTC
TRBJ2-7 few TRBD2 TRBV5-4 CASSPGLAGGYEQYF TGTGCCAGCAGCCCGGGACTAGCGGGAGGGTACGAGCAGTACTTC
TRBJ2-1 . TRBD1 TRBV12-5 CASGDWDRAPTGSYNEQFF TGTGCTAGTGGGGACTGGGACAGGGCTCCCACGGGCTCCTACAATGAGCAGTTCTTC
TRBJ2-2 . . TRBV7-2 CASSPVADTGELFF TGTGCCAGCAGCCCTGTAGCTGACACCGGGGAGCTGTTTTTT
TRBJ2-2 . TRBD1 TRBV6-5 CASSIGQGGEELFF TGTGCCAGCAGTATAGGACAGGGGGGGGAGGAGCTGTTTTTT
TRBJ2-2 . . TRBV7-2 CASSSRGWSRDTGELFF TGTGCCAGCAGCTCCCGGGGGTGGTCCCGAGACACCGGGGAGCTGTTTTTT
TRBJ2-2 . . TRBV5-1 CASSLSREAGELFF TGCGCCAGCAGCTTATCTAGGGAGGCCGGGGAGCTGTTTTTT
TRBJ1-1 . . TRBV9 CASSVGTGRNTEAFF TGTGCCAGCAGCGTAGGAACAGGGCGGAACACTGAAGCTTTCTTT
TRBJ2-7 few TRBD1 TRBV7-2 CASSFRTGSSYEQYF TGTGCCAGCAGCTTTAGGACAGGAAGCTCCTACGAGCAGTACTTC
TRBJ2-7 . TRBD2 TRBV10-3 CAISGTSGRGEQYF TGTGCCATCAGTGGGACTAGCGGGAGAGGCGAGCAGTACTTC
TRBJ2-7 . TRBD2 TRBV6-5 CASSYNLAGRVYEQYF TGTGCCAGCAGTTATAACTTAGCGGGAAGGGTATACGAGCAGTACTTC
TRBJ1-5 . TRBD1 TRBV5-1 CASSLGDRVNQPQHF TGCGCCAGCAGCTTGGGGGACAGGGTTAATCAGCCCCAGCATTTT
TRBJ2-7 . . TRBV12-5 CASISPSSYEQYF TGTGCTAGTATTTCCCCTAGCTCCTACGAGCAGTACTTC
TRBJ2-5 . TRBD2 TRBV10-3 CAIRGGASGGLQETQYF TGTGCCATCAGGGGGGGGGCTAGCGGGGGTCTCCAAGAGACCCAGTACTTC
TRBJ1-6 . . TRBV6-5 CASSVGTNYNSPLHF TGTGCCAGCAGTGTCGGGACAAACTATAATTCACCCCTCCACTTT
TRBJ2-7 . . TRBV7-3 CASSHAATKEQYF TGTGCCAGCAGCCACGCGGCCACAAAGGAGCAGTACTTC
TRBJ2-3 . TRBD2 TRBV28 CASTPKTGTSGGPITDTQYF TGTGCCAGCACCCCAAAGACCGGGACTAGCGGGGGTCCAATCACAGATACGCAGTATTTT
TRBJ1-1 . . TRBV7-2 CASSNLGGSGGAFF TGTGCCAGCAGCAATCTTGGGGGGTCTGGAGGAGCTTTCTTT
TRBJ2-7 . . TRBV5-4 CASSRGGSYEQYF TGTGCCAGCAGCAGAGGGGGCTCCTACGAGCAGTACTTC
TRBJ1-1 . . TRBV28 CASSLDGGRTEAFF TGTGCCAGCAGTTTAGACGGGGGGAGGACTGAAGCTTTCTTT
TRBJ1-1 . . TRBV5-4 CASSLQGGTEAFF TGTGCCAGCAGCTTACAGGGCGGGACTGAAGCTTTCTTT
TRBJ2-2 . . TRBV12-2 CASRFSERTNTGELFF TGTGCAAGTCGCTTCAGTGAACGGACAAACACCGGGGAGCTGTTTTTT
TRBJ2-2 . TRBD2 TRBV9 CASSVEGSGSPNTGELFF TGTGCCAGCAGCGTAGAGGGTAGCGGGAGCCCGAACACCGGGGAGCTGTTTTTT
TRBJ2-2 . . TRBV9 CASSVEIGVPGELFF TGTGCCAGCAGCGTAGAGATCGGGGTTCCCGGGGAGCTGTTTTTT
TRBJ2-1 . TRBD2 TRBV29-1 CSVETAGGPYNEQFF TGCAGCGTTGAAACAGCGGGGGGGCCCTACAATGAGCAGTTCTTC
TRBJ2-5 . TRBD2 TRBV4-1 CASTSGASGNLRETQYF TGCGCCAGCACCTCCGGAGCTAGCGGAAACTTAAGGGAGACCCAGTACTTC
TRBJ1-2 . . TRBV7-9 CSSSPDSNYGYTF TGTTCCAGCAGTCCAGACAGTAACTATGGCTACACCTTC
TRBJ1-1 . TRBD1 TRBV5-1 CASSSGDRGNTEAFF TGCGCCAGCAGCTCAGGTGACAGGGGAAACACTGAAGCTTTCTTT
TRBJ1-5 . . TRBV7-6 CASSPRVGGSNQPQHF TGTGCCAGCAGTCCGAGGGTTGGGGGGAGCAATCAGCCCCAGCATTTT
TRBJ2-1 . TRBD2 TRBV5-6 CASSLVLREGGPTNEQFF TGTGCCAGCAGCTTGGTCCTTAGAGAGGGAGGGCCCACCAATGAGCAGTTCTTC
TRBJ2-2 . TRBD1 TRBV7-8 CASSIRQGDGGELFF TGTGCCAGCAGCATACGACAGGGGGATGGCGGGGAGCTGTTTTTT
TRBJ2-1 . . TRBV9 CASSVRGSDYNEQFF TGTGCCAGCAGCGTAAGGGGGAGCGACTACAATGAGCAGTTCTTC
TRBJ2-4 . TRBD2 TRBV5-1 CASSWGEGLPKNIQYF TGCGCCAGCAGCTGGGGGGAGGGTTTGCCCAAAAACATTCAGTACTTC
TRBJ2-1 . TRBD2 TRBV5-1 CASSPREGSPGYNEQFF TGCGCCAGCAGCCCGCGGGAGGGATCCCCGGGCTACAATGAGCAGTTCTTC
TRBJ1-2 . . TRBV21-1 CASSNQQGNYGYTF TGTGCCAGCAGCAACCAACAGGGGAACTATGGCTACACCTTC
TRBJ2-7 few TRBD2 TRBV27 CASSPSSGGAVEQYF TGTGCCAGCAGTCCATCTAGCGGGGGGGCCGTCGAGCAGTACTTC
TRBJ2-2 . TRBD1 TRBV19 CASISTGAGGTGELFF TGTGCCAGTATCTCAACCGGAGCAGGGGGCACCGGGGAGCTGTTTTTT
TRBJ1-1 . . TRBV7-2 CASRYVSAEAFF TGTGCCAGCAGGTATGTTTCCGCTGAAGCTTTCTTT
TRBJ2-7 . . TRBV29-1 CSVVQGDEQYF TGCAGCGTGGTACAGGGTGACGAGCAGTACTTC
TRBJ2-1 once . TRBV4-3 CASSQHVGSSYNEQFF TGCGCCAGCAGCCAGCACGTGGGGAGCTCCTACAATGAGCAGTTCTTC
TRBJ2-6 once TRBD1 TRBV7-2 CASSLWTGSRSGANVLTF TGTGCCAGCAGTCTTTGGACAGGGTCGAGGTCTGGGGCCAACGTCCTGACTTTC
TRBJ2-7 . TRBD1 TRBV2 CASSPGGAGGSEQYF TGTGCCAGCTCCCCCGGCGGGGCAGGGGGCTCCGAGCAGTACTTC
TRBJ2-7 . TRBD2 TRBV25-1 CASGTSGPYEQYF TGTGCCAGTGGGACTAGCGGCCCCTACGAGCAGTACTTC
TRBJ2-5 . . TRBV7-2 CASSLSYTPQETQYF TGTGCCAGCAGCCTAAGCTATACCCCACAAGAGACCCAGTACTTC
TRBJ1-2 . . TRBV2 CASSEVRVEGYTF TGTGCCAGCAGTGAAGTCAGGGTGGAAGGCTACACCTTC
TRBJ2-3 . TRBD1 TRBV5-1 CASSPLQGEVDTQYF TGCGCCAGCAGTCCCCTACAGGGGGAAGTAGATACGCAGTATTTT
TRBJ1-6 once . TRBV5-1 CASSLDGTSLSSPLHF TGCGCCAGCAGCTTGGATGGGACATCTCTATCTTCACCCCTCCACTTT
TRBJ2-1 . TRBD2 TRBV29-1 CSVVLAGWGDEQFF TGCAGCGTTGTGCTAGCGGGATGGGGCGATGAGCAGTTCTTC
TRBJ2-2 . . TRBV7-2 CASSLVGGNTGELFF TGTGCCAGCAGCTTAGTCGGTGGGAACACCGGGGAGCTGTTTTTT
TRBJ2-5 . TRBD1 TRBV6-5 CASSYDGQGVRETQYF TGTGCCAGCAGTTACGATGGACAGGGGGTTCGAGAGACCCAGTACTTC
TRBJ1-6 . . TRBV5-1 CASSLGAGLWSPLHF TGCGCCAGCAGCTTGGGGGCAGGGTTATGGTCACCCCTCCACTTT
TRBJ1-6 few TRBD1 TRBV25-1 CASSADRVWGNSPLHF TGTGCCAGCAGTGCGGACAGGGTCTGGGGTAATTCACCCCTCCACTTT